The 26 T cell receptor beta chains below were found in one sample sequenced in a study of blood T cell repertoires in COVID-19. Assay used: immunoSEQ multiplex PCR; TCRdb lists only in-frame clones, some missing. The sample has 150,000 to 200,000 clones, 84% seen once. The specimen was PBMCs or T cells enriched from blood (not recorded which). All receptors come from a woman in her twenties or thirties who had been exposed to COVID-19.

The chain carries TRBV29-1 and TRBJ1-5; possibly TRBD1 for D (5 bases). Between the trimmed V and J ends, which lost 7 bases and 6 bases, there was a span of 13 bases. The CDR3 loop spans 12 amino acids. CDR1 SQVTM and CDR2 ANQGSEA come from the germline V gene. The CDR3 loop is CSAGGAGQPQHF. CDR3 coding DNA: TGCAGCGCCGGTGGGGCAGGTCAGCCCCAGCATTTT.

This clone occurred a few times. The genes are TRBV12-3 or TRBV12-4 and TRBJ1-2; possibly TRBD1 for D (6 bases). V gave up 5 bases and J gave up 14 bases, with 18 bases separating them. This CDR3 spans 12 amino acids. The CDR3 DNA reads TGTGCCAGCAGTCCCGAGACAGGACCCAGAACCTTC. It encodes CASSPETGPRTF.

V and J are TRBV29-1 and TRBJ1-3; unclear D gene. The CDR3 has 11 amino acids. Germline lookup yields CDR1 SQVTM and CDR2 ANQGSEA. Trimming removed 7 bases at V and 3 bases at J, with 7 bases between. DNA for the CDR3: TGCAGCGGTTACATTGGAAACACCATATATTTT. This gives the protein CSGYIGNTIYF.

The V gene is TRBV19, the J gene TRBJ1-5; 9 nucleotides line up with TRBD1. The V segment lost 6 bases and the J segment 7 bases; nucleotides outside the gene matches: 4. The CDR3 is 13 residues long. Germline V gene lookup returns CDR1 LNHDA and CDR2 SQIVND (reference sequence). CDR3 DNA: TGTGCCAGTAGGGACAGGGGATCACAGCCCCAGCATTTT. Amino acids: CASRDRGSQPQHF.

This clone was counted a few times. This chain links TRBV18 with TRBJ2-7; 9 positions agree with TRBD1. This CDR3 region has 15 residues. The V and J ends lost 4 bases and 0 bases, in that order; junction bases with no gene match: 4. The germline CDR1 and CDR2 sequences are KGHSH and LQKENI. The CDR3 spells CASSRGQGFSYEQYF. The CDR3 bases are TGTGCCAGCTCACGTGGACAGGGGTTCTCCTACGAGCAGTACTTC. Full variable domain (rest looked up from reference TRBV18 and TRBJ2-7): NAGVMQNPRHLVRRRGQEARLRCSPMKGHSHVYWYRQLPEEGLKFMVYLQKENIIDESGMPKERFSAEFPKEGPSILRIQQVVRGDSAAYFCASSRGQGFSYEQYFGPGTRLTVT.

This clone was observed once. Written as DNA, the CDR3 is TGTGCCAGCAGCTTAGATCCTAAGACAGGGGGAGGTACTGAAGCTTTCTTT. Translating gives CASSLDPKTGGGTEAFF. The chain recombines TRBV11-2 with TRBJ1-1, with 9 bases aligning to TRBD1. Germline CDR1 is SGHAT and CDR2 is FQNNGV. The CDR3 contains 17 residues. Trimming cost V 0 bases and J 5 bases; bases outside gene matches: 10.

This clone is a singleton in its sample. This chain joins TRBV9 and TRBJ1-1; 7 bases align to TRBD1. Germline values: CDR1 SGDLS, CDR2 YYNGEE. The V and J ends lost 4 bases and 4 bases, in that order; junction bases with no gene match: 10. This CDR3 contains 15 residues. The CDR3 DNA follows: TGTGCCAGCAGCTCTACAGGGGCTGGTGGCACTGAAGCTTTCTTT. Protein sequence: CASSSTGAGGTEAFF. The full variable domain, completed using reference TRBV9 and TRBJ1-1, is DSGVTQTPKHLITATGQRVTLRCSPRSGDLSVYWYQQSLDQGLQFLIQYYNGEERAKGNILERFSAQQFPDLHSELNLSSLELGDSALYFCASSSTGAGGTEAFFGQGTRLTVV.

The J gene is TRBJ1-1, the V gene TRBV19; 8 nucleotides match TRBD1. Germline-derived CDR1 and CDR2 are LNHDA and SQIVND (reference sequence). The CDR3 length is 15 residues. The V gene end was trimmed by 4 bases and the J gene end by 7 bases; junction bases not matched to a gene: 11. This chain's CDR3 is CASSTRPGQEIEAFF. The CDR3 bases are TGTGCCAGTAGTACCAGACCGGGACAGGAGATTGAAGCTTTCTTT.

CDR3 in DNA: TGTGCCAGCAGCTTAGGCGGGGATCTGACAGATACGCAGTATTTT. Protein product: CASSLGGDLTDTQYF. V is TRBV11-2 and J is TRBJ2-3, with a weak D call TRBD2 (6 bases). The V and J ends lost 1 base and 3 bases respectively, with 11 bases between them. The CDR3 extends over 15 amino acids. Germline V lookup: CDR1 SGHAT, CDR2 FQNNGV.

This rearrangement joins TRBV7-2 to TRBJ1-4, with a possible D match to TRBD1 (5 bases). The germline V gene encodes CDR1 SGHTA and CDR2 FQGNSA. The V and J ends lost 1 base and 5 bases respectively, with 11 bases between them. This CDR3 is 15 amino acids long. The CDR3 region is CASSLVTALNEKLFF. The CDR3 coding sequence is TGTGCCAGCAGCTTAGTGACAGCGTTAAATGAAAAACTGTTTTTT.

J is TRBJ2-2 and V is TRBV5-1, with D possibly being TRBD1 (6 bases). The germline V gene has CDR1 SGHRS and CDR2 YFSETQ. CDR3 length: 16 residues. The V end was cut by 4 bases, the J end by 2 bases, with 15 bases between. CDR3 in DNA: TGCGCCAGCAGCGCCTTACAGGGCCCCAACACCGGGGAGCTGTTTTTT. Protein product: CASSALQGPNTGELFF. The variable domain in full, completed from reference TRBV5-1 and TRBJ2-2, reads KAGVTQTPRYLIKTRGQQVTLSCSPISGHRSVSWYQQTPGQGLQFLFEYFSETQRNKGNFPGRFSGRQFSNSRSEMNVSTLELGDSALYLCASSALQGPNTGELFFGEGSRLTVL.

Written as DNA, the CDR3 is TGTGCCAGCGGCCCGTGGGCAGCCAACACTGAAGCTTTCTTT. Encoded protein: CASGPWAANTEAFF. This chain joins TRBV2 and TRBJ1-1; D is unresolved. The CDR3 consists of 14 residues. Germline loops: CDR1 SNHLY, CDR2 FYNNEI. Trimming took off 8 bases at V and 2 bases at J, with 15 bases between the two ends.

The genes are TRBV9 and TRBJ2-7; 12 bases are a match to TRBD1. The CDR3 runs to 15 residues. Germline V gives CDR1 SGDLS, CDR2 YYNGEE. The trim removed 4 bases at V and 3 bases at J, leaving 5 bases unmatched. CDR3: CASSQGQGAFYEQYF. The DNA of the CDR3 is TGTGCCAGCAGCCAGGGACAGGGGGCTTTCTACGAGCAGTACTTC.

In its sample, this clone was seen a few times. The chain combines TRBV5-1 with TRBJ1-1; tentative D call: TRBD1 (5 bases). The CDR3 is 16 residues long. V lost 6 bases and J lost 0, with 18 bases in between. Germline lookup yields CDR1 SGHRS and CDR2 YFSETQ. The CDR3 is CASTLRRGGVNTEAFF. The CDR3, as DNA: TGCGCCAGCACCCTCAGGAGGGGTGGTGTGAACACTGAAGCTTTCTTT.

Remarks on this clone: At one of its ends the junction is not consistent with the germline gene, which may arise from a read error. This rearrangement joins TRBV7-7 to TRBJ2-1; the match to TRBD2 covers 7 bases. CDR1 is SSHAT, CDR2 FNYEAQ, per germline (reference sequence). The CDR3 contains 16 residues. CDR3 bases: TGTGCTAGCAGCCAACTAGCGTCTAGCTCCTACAATGAGCAGTTCTTC. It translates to CASSQLASSSYNEQFF.

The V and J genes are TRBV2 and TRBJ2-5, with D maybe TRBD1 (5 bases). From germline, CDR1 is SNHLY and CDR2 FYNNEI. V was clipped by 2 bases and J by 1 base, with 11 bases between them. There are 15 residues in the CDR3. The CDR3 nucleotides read TGTGCCAGCAGTGAATTGTGGGGCCTCCAAGAGACCCAGTACTTC. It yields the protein CASSELWGLQETQYF.

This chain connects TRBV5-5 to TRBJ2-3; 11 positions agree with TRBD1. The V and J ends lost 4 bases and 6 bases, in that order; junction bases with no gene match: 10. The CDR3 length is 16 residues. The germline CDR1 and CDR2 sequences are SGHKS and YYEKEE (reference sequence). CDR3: CASSIRRTGGRDTQYF. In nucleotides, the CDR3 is TGTGCCAGCAGCATCCGCCGGACAGGGGGCCGTGATACGCAGTATTTT. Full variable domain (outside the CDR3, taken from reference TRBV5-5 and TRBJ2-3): DAGVTQSPTHLIKTRGQQVTLRCSPISGHKSVSWYQQVLGQGPQFIFQYYEKEERGRGNFPDRFSARQFPNYSSELNVNALLLGDSALYLCASSIRRTGGRDTQYFGPGTRLTVL.

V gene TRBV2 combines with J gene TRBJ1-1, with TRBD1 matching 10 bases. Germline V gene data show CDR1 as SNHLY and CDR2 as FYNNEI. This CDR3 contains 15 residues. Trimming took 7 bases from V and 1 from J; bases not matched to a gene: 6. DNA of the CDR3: TGTGCCAGCAAGATGGACAGGGGGACGAACACTGAAGCTTTCTTT. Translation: CASKMDRGTNTEAFF.

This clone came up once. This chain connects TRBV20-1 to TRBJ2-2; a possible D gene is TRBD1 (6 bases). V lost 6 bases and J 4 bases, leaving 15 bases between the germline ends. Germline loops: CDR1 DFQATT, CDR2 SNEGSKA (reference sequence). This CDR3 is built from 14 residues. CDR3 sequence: CSASRGSGTGELFF. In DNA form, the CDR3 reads TGCAGTGCGAGTAGGGGGTCGGGCACCGGGGAGCTGTTTTTT.

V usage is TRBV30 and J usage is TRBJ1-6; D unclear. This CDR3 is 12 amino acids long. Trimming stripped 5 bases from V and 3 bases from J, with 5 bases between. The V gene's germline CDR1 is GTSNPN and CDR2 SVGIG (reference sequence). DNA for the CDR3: TGTGCCTGGGGATACTATAATTCACCCCTCCACTTT. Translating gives CAWGYYNSPLHF. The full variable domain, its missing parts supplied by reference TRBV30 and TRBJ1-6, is SQTIHQWPATLVQPVGSPLSLECTVEGTSNPNLYWYRQAAGRGLQLLFYSVGIGQISSEVPQNLSASRPQDRQFILSSKKLLLSDSGFYLCAWGYYNSPLHFGNGTRLTVT.

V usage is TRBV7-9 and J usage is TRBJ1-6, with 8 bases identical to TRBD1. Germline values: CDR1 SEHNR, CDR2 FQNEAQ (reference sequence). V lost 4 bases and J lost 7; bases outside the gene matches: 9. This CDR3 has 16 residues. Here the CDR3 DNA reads TGTGCCAGCAGCTCCCCCCGGACAGGGACGAATTCACCCCTCCACTTT. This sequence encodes CASSSPRTGTNSPLHF.

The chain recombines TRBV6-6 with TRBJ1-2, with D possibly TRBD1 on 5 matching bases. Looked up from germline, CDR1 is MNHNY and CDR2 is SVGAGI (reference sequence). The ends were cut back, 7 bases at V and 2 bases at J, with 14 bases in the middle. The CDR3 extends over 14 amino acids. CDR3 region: CASTPGSGNYGYTF. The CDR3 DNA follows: TGTGCCAGCACACCAGGATCAGGGAACTATGGCTACACCTTC.

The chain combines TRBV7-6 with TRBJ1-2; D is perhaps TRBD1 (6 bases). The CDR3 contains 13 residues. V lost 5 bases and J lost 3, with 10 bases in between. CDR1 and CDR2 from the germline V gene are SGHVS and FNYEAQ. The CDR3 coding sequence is TGTGCCAGCAGCCCTTCAGGGGACTATGGCTACACCTTC. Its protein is CASSPSGDYGYTF.

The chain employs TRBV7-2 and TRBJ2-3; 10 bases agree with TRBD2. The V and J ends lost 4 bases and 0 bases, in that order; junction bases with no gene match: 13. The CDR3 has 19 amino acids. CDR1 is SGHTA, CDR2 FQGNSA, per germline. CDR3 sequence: CASSSSPMSGGGSTDTQYF. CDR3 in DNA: TGTGCCAGCAGCTCATCACCCATGAGCGGGGGGGGTAGCACAGATACGCAGTATTTT.

CDR3 amino acids: CATSGIMNTEAFF. CDR3 DNA sequence: TGTGCCACATCAGGGATCATGAACACTGAAGCTTTCTTT. The chain joins TRBV27 to TRBJ1-1; D perhaps matches TRBD1 (5 bases). V shed 10 bases and J shed 0 bases, with 12 bases lying between them. The germline V gene encodes CDR1 MNHEY and CDR2 SMNVEV (reference sequence). There are 13 residues in the CDR3.

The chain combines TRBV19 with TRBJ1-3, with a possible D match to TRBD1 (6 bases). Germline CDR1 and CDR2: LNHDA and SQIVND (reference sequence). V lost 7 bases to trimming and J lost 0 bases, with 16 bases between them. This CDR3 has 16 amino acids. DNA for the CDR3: TGTGCCAGTACCGTAACCGGGACAAACTCTGGAAACACCATATATTTT. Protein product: CASTVTGTNSGNTIYF.